The rows below give T cell receptor beta chains drawn from one sample of a study of cytomegalovirus exposure and HLA in healthy donors. Method: immunoSEQ multiplex PCR; TCRdb's copy keeps in-frame clones and lacks some. The top ten hold 7% to 7.5% of the sample, which has 150,000 to 200,000 clones, around 72% seen once. The sequenced sample was PBMCs. The receptors originated from a man aged 35 to 55 in good health and CMV-seropositive. Both conserved end residues are part of each CDR3. D genes are given only for firm matches. Where a row states a size, it is once, few, many or the class of an expanded clone; other rows omit it.

V: TRBV27
D: -
length: 16
size: -
J: TRBJ1-3
CDR3: CASSRVAGLSGNTIYF
DNA: TGTGCCAGCAGCCGGGTGGCAGGACTCTCTGGAAACACCATATATTTT

V: TRBV11-3
D: -
length: 14
size: -
J: TRBJ2-7
CDR3: CASSPHVGAEEQYF
DNA: TGTGCCAGCAGCCCTCACGTTGGGGCGGAAGAGCAGTACTTC

V: TRBV14
D: -
length: 16
size: -
J: TRBJ1-6
CDR3: CASSQVSGARGSPLHF
DNA: TGTGCCAGCAGCCAAGTTTCAGGGGCTAGGGGATCACCCCTCCACTTT

V: TRBV5-1
D: TRBD1
length: 14
size: -
J: TRBJ2-7
CDR3: CASSYGQGRYEQYF
DNA: TGCGCCAGCAGCTACGGACAGGGACGCTACGAGCAGTACTTC

V: TRBV7-8
D: TRBD1
length: 15
size: few
J: TRBJ2-7
CDR3: CASSVYRGTSYEQYF
DNA: TGTGCCAGCAGCGTATACAGGGGGACCTCCTACGAGCAGTACTTC

V: TRBV19
D: TRBD1
length: 15
size: once
J: TRBJ1-2
CDR3: CASSISDRPGSGYTF
DNA: TGTGCCAGTAGTATCTCGGACAGGCCGGGCAGTGGCTACACCTTC

V: TRBV7-9
D: TRBD1
length: 15
size: few
J: TRBJ1-1
CDR3: CASSASRTGPPEAFF
DNA: TGTGCCAGCTCGGCTTCGAGGACAGGGCCGCCTGAAGCTTTCTTT

V: TRBV2
D: TRBD1
length: 15
size: -
J: TRBJ1-1
CDR3: CASGQGRVVITEAFF
DNA: TGTGCCTCCGGACAGGGTAGAGTGGTGATCACTGAAGCTTTCTTT

V: TRBV6-5
D: TRBD1
length: 14
size: -
J: TRBJ1-1
CDR3: CASIQTGGGTEAFF
DNA: TGTGCCAGCATTCAGACAGGGGGCGGCACTGAAGCTTTCTTT

V: TRBV11-3
D: -
length: 12
size: -
J: TRBJ2-1
CDR3: CASSASGAGQFF
DNA: TGTGCCAGCAGCGCCAGCGGAGCAGGGCAGTTCTTC

V: TRBV5-1
D: -
length: 15
size: -
J: TRBJ1-1
CDR3: CASSPDYLADTEAFF
DNA: TGCGCCAGCAGCCCAGACTATTTGGCGGACACTGAAGCTTTCTTT

V: TRBV27
D: TRBD2
length: 16
size: -
J: TRBJ2-3
CDR3: CASSPWFGGETDTQYF
DNA: TGTGCCAGCAGCCCATGGTTCGGGGGGGAAACGGATACGCAGTATTTT

V: TRBV4-3
D: TRBD2
length: 18
size: once
J: TRBJ2-5
CDR3: CASSQDTGAGGDQETQYF
DNA: TGCGCCAGCAGCCAAGATACGGGGGCGGGGGGGGATCAAGAGACCCAGTACTTC

V: TRBV5-1
D: -
length: 13
size: -
J: TRBJ1-2
CDR3: CASSLEGVGGYTF
DNA: TGCGCCAGCAGCTTGGAGGGAGTGGGGGGCTACACCTTC

V: TRBV6-6
D: -
length: 13
size: few
J: TRBJ2-4
CDR3: CASSPGRENIQYF
DNA: TGTGCCAGCAGTCCAGGAAGGGAGAACATTCAGTACTTC

V: TRBV7-7
D: -
length: 16
size: -
J: TRBJ2-5
CDR3: CASSLGQLGSQETQYF
DNA: TGTGCTAGCAGCTTAGGGCAGCTCGGGTCCCAAGAGACCCAGTACTTC

V: TRBV6-5
D: TRBD1
length: 14
size: -
J: TRBJ1-2
CDR3: CASSHRQGNYGYTF
DNA: TGTGCCAGCAGTCATAGACAGGGCAACTATGGCTACACCTTC

V: TRBV9
D: TRBD1
length: 17
size: few
J: TRBJ1-3
CDR3: CASSVVTGGPSGNTIYF
DNA: TGTGCCAGCAGCGTAGTAACAGGGGGTCCCTCTGGAAACACCATATATTTT

V: TRBV9
D: -
length: 14
size: few
J: TRBJ2-7
CDR3: CASSPEVPPYEQYF
DNA: TGTGCCAGCAGCCCTGAGGTTCCTCCCTACGAGCAGTACTTC

V: TRBV7-2
D: TRBD2
length: 16
size: -
J: TRBJ2-1
CDR3: CASSLVVAGSYNEQFF
DNA: TGTGCCAGCAGCTTAGTTGTAGCGGGGTCCTACAATGAGCAGTTCTTC

V: TRBV29-1
D: TRBD1
length: 13
size: -
J: TRBJ2-4
CDR3: CSVVPGQRNIQYF
DNA: TGCAGCGTTGTACCGGGACAGAGAAACATTCAGTACTTC

V: TRBV5-1
D: -
length: 12
size: once
J: TRBJ2-1
CDR3: CASSLSLNEQFF
DNA: TGCGCCAGCAGCTTGAGTCTAAATGAGCAGTTCTTC

V: TRBV14
D: TRBD2
length: 16
size: -
J: TRBJ2-3
CDR3: CASSLNTGGYTDTQYF
DNA: TGTGCCAGCAGCCTTAATACGGGGGGATACACAGATACGCAGTATTTT